The present TCR beta chain was sequenced within a study of blood T cell repertoires in COVID-19. The CDR3 consists of 14 residues. Germline V lookup: CDR1 SGHVS, CDR2 FNYEAQ. The V and J ends lost 2 bases and 3 bases, in that order; junction bases with no gene match: 1. Sequencing was performed with immunoSEQ multiplex PCR; in TCRdb, only in-frame clones are kept and a portion is missing. The table records approximately 160,000 clones, more than 60% of them present only once. The receptor comes from a man aged 65 to 85 with acute or convalescent COVID-19. The sequenced sample consisted of peripheral blood. The V gene is TRBV7-6, the J gene TRBJ2-1, with 7 positions matching TRBD2. CDR3 nucleotides: TGTGCCAGCAGCTTAAGCGGGATCTACAATGAGCAGTTCTTC. Translating gives CASSLSGIYNEQFF.